This entry describes one T cell receptor (beta chain). No antigen is known for it. A second about 7 to 11 cycle PCR used barcoded and J-beta primers. TCRdb re-analysed the 5' RACE reads in MiXCR, keeping a single row per CDR3 protein. The sample lists approximately 900,000 distinct CDR3 sequences; around 48% were seen once. The V end lost 3 bases, the J end lost 6 bases, and 15 bases lay between the germline ends. The germline V gene has CDR1 SGHVS and CDR2 FQNEAQ. CDR3 length: 15 amino acids. This specimen belongs to a study of blood T cells in healthy people across ages. Overall study findings and caveats: Changes in expanded clonotypes were possibly confounded, as the CMV status of donors was unknown. Higher diversity, along with more naive CD4+ cells, distinguished long-lived donors from aged donors. Roughly linear declines in TCR beta diversity per million T cells occurred with age.

Every donor gave 9 to 10 milliliters of peripheral blood. Sequencing used blood. The V and J genes are TRBV7-8 and TRBJ2-1; no reliable D call. The source is a man younger than 45 in good health. The CDR3 loop is CASSFARDGFNEQFF. The CDR3, as DNA: TGTGCCAGCAGCTTCGCTAGAGACGGTTTCAATGAGCAGTTCTTC.